One sample yielded the 30 T cell receptor beta chains listed below, sequenced in a study of CD8+CD57+ T cells in acquired aplastic anemia. Genomic DNA acted as the template from which TCR beta VDJ combination and CDR3 sequence profiling were carried out. A single record per CDR3 protein comes from TCRdb applying MiXCR to the reads. The data show hundreds of thousands of distinct CDR3 sequences, with 60% to 80% seen just once and 4% held by the top ten. Source material: sorted CD4+, CD8+, or CD8+CD57+ T cells (not recorded which) from PBMCs. Receptors were obtained from a human donor in good health, serving as a control.

The chain has TRBV10-3 and TRBJ2-6; maybe TRBD2 (7 bases). The germline CDR1 and CDR2 sequences are ENHRY and SYGVKD. This CDR3 is 16 amino acids long. Trimming took 3 bases from V and 2 from J, leaving 11 bases between them. In nucleotides, the CDR3 is TGTGCCATCAGTGAAGGGGGGGGGACTGGGGCCAACGTCCTGACTTTC. Residues: CAISEGGGTGANVLTF.

V is TRBV7-3 and J is TRBJ2-7; D perhaps matches TRBD1 (5 bases). The CDR3 consists of 14 residues. V was clipped by 4 bases and J by 6 bases, with 16 bases between them. Germline loops: CDR1 SGHTA, CDR2 FQGTGA. The CDR3, as DNA: TGTGCCAGCAGCTCGCTGGACATATCCACCGAGCAGTACTTC. This codes for CASSSLDISTEQYF.

In this sample, this clonotype turned up many times. The chain is built from TRBV27 and TRBJ1-2; the D gene is possibly TRBD1 (5 bases). Trimming pared 6 bases from V and 6 bases from J, leaving 14 bases between. Germline CDR1 reads MNHEY; CDR2 reads SMNVEV (reference sequence). This CDR3 contains 13 residues. CDR3 loop: CASSLAGRDGYTF. In DNA form, the CDR3 reads TGTGCCAGCAGCCTCGCGGGGCGGGATGGCTACACCTTC.

V is TRBV19 and J is TRBJ1-2; D unresolved. The V end lost 6 bases, the J end lost 8 bases, and 13 bases lay between the germline ends. Germline lookup yields CDR1 LNHDA and CDR2 SQIVND (reference sequence). The CDR3 extends over 12 amino acids. CDR3 sequence reads: CASREGSHGYTF. CDR3 nucleotides: TGTGCCAGTAGGGAGGGATCCCACGGCTACACCTTC.

Points on this clonotype: Since the CDR3 does not end with the conserved phenylalanine or tryptophan, this likely comes from a read error. The DNA is omitted, as the CDR3 cannot be located on it reliably, and the CDR3 follows TCRdb's listing. The chain has TRBV2 and TRBJ1-2; the D call TRBD1 from the table was never checked on the DNA. Both ends counted, the CDR3 spans 14 residues. Germline V gives CDR1 SNHLY, CDR2 FYNNEI. Here the CDR3 reads CASSEAGAEYKPHH.

Notes on this clonotype: Relative to the germline gene, one junction end is altered; a read error may explain this. The chain couples TRBV5-1 to TRBJ1-1; the D gene is possibly TRBD1 (5 bases). The CDR3 loop spans 14 amino acids. CDR1 is SGHRS and CDR2 is YFSETQ in the germline V gene. For the CDR3, the DNA is TGTGCCAGCAGCTCCGCTTTCGGGGGGGCTGAAGCTTTCTTT. Translating gives CASSSAFGGAEAFF.

This chain joins TRBV19 and TRBJ1-3; tentatively, D is TRBD1 (6 bases). CDR3 size: 14 residues. CDR1 and CDR2 from the germline V gene are LNHDA and SQIVND (reference sequence). V was trimmed by 7 bases and J by 10 bases, leaving 20 bases between them. In DNA form, the CDR3 reads TGTGCCAGTAATATCATAGGGGGGGATCAGACCATATATTTT. Translation: CASNIIGGDQTIYF.

The chain couples TRBV20-1 to TRBJ2-3; 11 nucleotides match TRBD1. Per the germline V gene, CDR1 is DFQATT and CDR2 is SNEGSKA (reference sequence). Germline trimming cut 0 bases from V and 4 bases from J; bases unmatched to any gene: 9. The CDR3 spans 17 residues. CDR3 loop: CSARDHKDRGRPDTQYF. For the CDR3, the DNA is TGCAGTGCTAGAGATCATAAGGACAGGGGGCGCCCAGATACGCAGTATTTT.

The J gene is TRBJ1-3, the V gene TRBV7-2, with TRBD1 matching over 7 bases. CDR1 is SGHTA, CDR2 FQGNSA, per germline. The CDR3 has 17 residues. After removal of 7 bases from V and 4 bases from J, the junction contained 16 bases not matched to a gene. The DNA for the CDR3 is TGTGCCAGCATCAAAATTGGGGGGACAGTCTCCGGAAACACCATATATTTT. Amino acid sequence: CASIKIGGTVSGNTIYF.

V usage is TRBV7-3 and J usage is TRBJ1-1; tentatively, D is TRBD1 (6 bases). The ends were cut back, 3 bases at V and 10 bases at J, with 24 bases in the middle. Germline CDR1 and CDR2: SGHTA and FQGTGA. The CDR3 extends over 16 amino acids. Here the CDR3 reads CASSLACGKGGGRAFF. For the CDR3, the DNA is TGTGCCAGCAGCTTGGCCTGTGGAAAGGGCGGGGGCCGAGCTTTCTTT.

The rearrangement links TRBV5-4 to TRBJ2-1; 7 nucleotides align to TRBD1. Unmatched junction bases numbered 0, after V lost 1 base and J lost 5 bases. The CDR3 runs 13 residues. Germline CDR1 is SGHNT and CDR2 is YYREEE (reference sequence). CDR3: CASSLQGDNEQFF. CDR3 DNA sequence: TGTGCCAGCAGCTTGCAGGGGGACAATGAGCAGTTCTTC.

This clonotype was seen just once. The J gene is TRBJ1-5, the V gene TRBV7-2, with D hard to call. The CDR3 is 14 residues long. Trimming cost V 5 bases and J 15 bases, with 23 bases left between them. Germline V CDR1 and CDR2: SGHTA, FQGNSA. For the CDR3, the DNA is TGTGCCAGCAGCAAGGACGGGGATAAAAAGCTGTTGCATTTT. This codes for CASSKDGDKKLLHF. Based on the CDR3 plus reference TRBV7-2 and TRBJ1-5, the full variable domain is GAGVSQSPSNKVTEKGKDVELRCDPISGHTALYWYRQSLGQGLEFLIYFQGNSAPDKSGLPSDRFSAERTGGSVSTLTIQRTQQEDSAVYLCASSKDGDKKLLHFGDGTRLSIL.

For this clonotype: The junction departs from the called germline gene at one end, perhaps through a read error. The chain couples TRBV7-9 to TRBJ1-5, with 7 bases lining up with TRBD1. Germline assignment: CDR1 SEHNR and CDR2 FQNEAQ (reference sequence). The CDR3 is 14 amino acids. Written as DNA, the CDR3 is TGTGCCAGCAGCTCCCAGCCAGGGGGTCAGCCCCAGCGTTTT. This sequence encodes CASSSQPGGQPQRF.

This clonotype was picked up many times. The chain is built from TRBV27 and TRBJ2-7; possibly TRBD2 for D (6 bases). In germline, CDR1 is MNHEY, CDR2 SMNVEV (reference sequence). The V gene lost 6 bases and the J gene lost 0 bases, with 12 bases spanning the gap. The CDR3 covers 14 residues. The CDR3 sequence: CASRNGGSSYEQYF. Written as DNA, the CDR3 is TGTGCCAGCAGGAACGGGGGTAGCTCCTACGAGCAGTACTTC.

V and J are TRBV7-8 and TRBJ2-1, with D unclear. Germline CDR1 and CDR2: SGHVS and FQNEAQ. CDR3 length: 11 residues. The V end was cut by 4 bases, the J end by 12 bases, with 10 bases between. CDR3 DNA: TGTGCCAGCAGCTCCTACGATACGCAGTTCTTC. The encoded protein is CASSSYDTQFF.

This clonotype was seen ten or more times. The chain uses TRBV11-2 and TRBJ1-1, with D hard to call. Per germline, CDR1 SGHAT and CDR2 FQNNGV. V lost 5 bases and J lost 3, with 10 bases in between. The CDR3 consists of 13 residues. CDR3 amino acids: CASSPGLDTEAFF. CDR3 nucleotide sequence: TGTGCCAGCAGCCCAGGCCTTGACACTGAAGCTTTCTTT.

The V gene is TRBV7-3, the J gene TRBJ2-7; D may be TRBD2 (6 bases). Germline CDR1 reads SGHTA; CDR2 reads FQGTGA. This CDR3 spans 12 amino acids. The CDR3 loop is CASGPSRAEQYF. The CDR3 nucleotides are TGTGCTAGCGGTCCGAGCAGGGCCGAGCAGTACTTC.

The chain combines TRBV7-3 with TRBJ2-7, with D perhaps TRBD1 or TRBD2 (5 bases each). V lost 4 bases to trimming and J lost 3 bases, with 19 bases between them. Germline V gives CDR1 SGHTA, CDR2 FQGTGA. The CDR3 length is 16 residues. The CDR3 region is CASSSQIGEHVYEQYF. The CDR3, as DNA: TGTGCCAGCAGCTCGCAAATAGGGGAGCATGTCTACGAGCAGTACTTC.

As for this clonotype: A much larger clone is a single base away; this may be a read error. J is TRBJ2-5 and V is TRBV25-1; possible D gene TRBD1, 5 bases. Germline assignment: CDR1 MGHDK and CDR2 SYGVNS. Trimming left V 3 bases short and J 4 bases short, with 9 bases between. This CDR3 has 13 residues. The CDR3 DNA reads TGTGCCAGCAGTGATAAAAGGGGAGAGACCCAGTACTTC. It yields the protein CASSDKRGETQYF. Drawing the rest from reference TRBV25-1 and TRBJ2-5, the complete variable domain is EADIYQTPRYLVIGTGKKITLECSQTMGHDKMYWYQQDPGMELHLIHYSYGVNSTEKGDLSSESTVSRIRTEHFPLTLESARPSHTSQYLCASSDKRGETQYFGPGTRLLVL.

To note about this clonotype: One end of the junction does not line up with germline, which may come from a read error. The chain links TRBV25-1 to TRBJ1-2; D is ambiguous. The CDR3 length is 13 residues. Germline V gene data show CDR1 as MGHDK and CDR2 as SYGVNS. CDR3: CASSSTVNYGYHF. Written as DNA, the CDR3 is TGTGCCAGCAGTTCGACGGTTAACTATGGCTACCACTTC.

The rearrangement links TRBV10-3 to TRBJ1-2; 12 bases align to TRBD1. The CDR3 covers 14 residues. J gave up 8 bases and V 7 bases, and 8 bases lay outside the gene matches. The germline CDR1 and CDR2 sequences are ENHRY and SYGVKD. The CDR3 DNA sequence: TGTGCCATCACCCCGGGACAGGGGGCCGGCGGCTACACCTTC. Translating gives CAITPGQGAGGYTF.

A note on this clonotype: At one end, the junction sequence differs from germline, possibly due to a read error. The chain joins TRBV14 to TRBJ2-7, with no clear D. Germline V gives CDR1 SGHDN, CDR2 FVKESK. This CDR3 spans 16 amino acids. DNA of the CDR3: TGTGCCAGCAGCCCAGGTAAGGTAGGCTATGGCTACAAGCAGTACTTC. Encoded protein: CASSPGKVGYGYKQYF.

The chain joins TRBV7-2 to TRBJ2-7; the match to TRBD2 covers 7 bases. The CDR3 runs to 14 residues. The junction had 8 bases not matched to a gene; V was cut back by 3 bases and J by 6 bases. CDR1 SGHTA and CDR2 FQGNSA come from the germline V gene. Here the CDR3 DNA reads TGTGCCAGCAGCTTCAGCGGGGCGGGGCCCGAGCAGTACTTC. It encodes CASSFSGAGPEQYF.

Regarding this clonotype: At one end the junction does not follow the germline gene, possibly because of a read error. The gene calls are TRBV7-3 and TRBJ2-5, with TRBD1 matching over 9 bases. CDR1 is SGHTA and CDR2 is FQGTGA in the germline V gene. The CDR3 covers 15 residues. This chain's CDR3 is CASSPAGQGGETQYF. CDR3 DNA: TGTGCTAGCAGCCCAGCGGGACAGGGAGGGGAGACCCAGTACTTC.

This sequence joins TRBV20-1 and TRBJ2-5; possible D gene TRBD2, 6 bases. CDR1 is DFQATT, CDR2 SNEGSKA, per germline (reference sequence). CDR3 length equals 15 residues. V was pared by 2 bases and J by 1 base, with 14 bases between. The DNA of the CDR3 is TGCAGTGCTAGAAAGTTTGGGGACTCCCAAGAGACCCAGTACTTC. This encodes CSARKFGDSQETQYF.

Note on this clonotype: Because the CDR3 is missing its conserved closing phenylalanine or tryptophan, this is likely a read error. The limits of the CDR3 on the DNA are not certain, so only TCRdb's listed CDR3 is given. The chain has TRBV7-3 and TRBJ2-7; TRBD1, as called in the table, went unchecked against the DNA. CDR1 is SGHTA and CDR2 is FQGTGA in the germline V gene. A total of 13 residues make up the CDR3, ends included. CDR3 sequence reads: CASSLVVAPSMET.

The chain recombines TRBV2 with TRBJ2-3, with TRBD2 identical over 9 bases. CDR1 is SNHLY and CDR2 is FYNNEI in the germline V gene. The junction had 9 bases not matched to a gene; V was cut back by 6 bases and J by 2 bases. This CDR3 is built from 16 residues. The CDR3 sequence is CASSVLPSGDTDTQYF. In nucleotides, the CDR3 is TGTGCCAGCAGCGTATTACCTAGCGGGGACACAGATACGCAGTATTTT.

The J gene is TRBJ2-1, the V gene TRBV5-6; TRBD2 agrees at 9 bases. The CDR3 is 16 amino acids. Unmatched junction bases numbered 11, after V lost 4 bases and J lost 6 bases. The V gene's germline CDR1 is SGHDT and CDR2 YYEEEE. CDR3 in amino acids: CASSLGTSFVVNEQFF. In nucleotides, the CDR3 is TGTGCCAGCAGCCTCGGGACTAGCTTTGTGGTCAATGAGCAGTTCTTC.

Concerning this clonotype itself: No conserved phenylalanine or tryptophan ends this CDR3, so it is likely a read error. The limits of the CDR3 on the DNA are not certain, so only TCRdb's listed CDR3 is given. CDR3 amino acids: CASSLVAGRYSPL. This chain links TRBV7-2 with TRBJ1-2. The CDR3 numbers 13 amino acids, ends counted. Germline-derived CDR1 and CDR2 are SGHTA and FQGNSA.

V gene TRBV12-3 or TRBV12-4 combines with J gene TRBJ2-4, with 8 bases that match TRBD1. The V segment lost 6 bases and the J segment 4 bases; nucleotides outside the gene matches: 8. This CDR3 has 15 amino acids. The DNA of the CDR3 is TGTGCCAGCAGCGATCCCGACAGGGGAAAAAACATTCAGTACTTC. Its protein product is CASSDPDRGKNIQYF.